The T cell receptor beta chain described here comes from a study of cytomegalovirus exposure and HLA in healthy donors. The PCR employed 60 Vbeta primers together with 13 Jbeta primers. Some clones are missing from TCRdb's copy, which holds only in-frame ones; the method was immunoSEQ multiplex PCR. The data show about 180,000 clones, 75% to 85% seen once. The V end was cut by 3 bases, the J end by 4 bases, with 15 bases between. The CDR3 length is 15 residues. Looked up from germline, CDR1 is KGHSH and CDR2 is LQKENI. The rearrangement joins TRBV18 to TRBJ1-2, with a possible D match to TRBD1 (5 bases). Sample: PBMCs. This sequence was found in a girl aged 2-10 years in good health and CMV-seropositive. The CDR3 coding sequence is TGTGCCAGCTCACCCCTAGACAGACCACCCTATGGCTACACCTTC. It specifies CASSPLDRPPYGYTF.